A single sample gave rise to the 17 T cell receptor beta chains below, sequenced in a study of T cells in Graves' hyperthyroidism and ophthalmopathy. Using RNA transcripts as the source, TCR beta CDR3 regions were amplified. RT-PCR in the first round (using the HTBI primer set) targeted the TCR CDR3. MiXCR, run by TCRdb on the multiplex PCR reads, gives a single entry per CDR3 protein. The sample has approximately 690,000 distinct CDR3 sequences; around 21% are singletons. Sequences were obtained from blood. These receptors came from a man aged 25-45 years with Graves' ophthalmopathy.

This clonotype was counted many times. CDR3: CASSLEGPREQFF. The CDR3 region has the DNA TGCGCCAGCAGCTTGGAGGGGCCCCGGGAGCAGTTCTTC. V gene TRBV5-1 combines with J gene TRBJ2-1; a possible D gene is TRBD1 (5 bases). Germline V gives CDR1 SGHRS, CDR2 YFSETQ. CDR3 length: 13 amino acids. The V and J ends lost 0 bases and 10 bases respectively, with 11 bases between them.

This chain links TRBV5-1 with TRBJ1-1; D gene uncertain. The CDR3 runs to 15 residues. CDR1 and CDR2 from the germline V gene are SGHRS and YFSETQ. Between the trimmed V and J ends, which lost 2 bases and 7 bases, there was a span of 18 bases. CDR3 region: CASSFETGGRSEAFF. The CDR3 DNA sequence: TGCGCCAGCAGCTTCGAGACGGGTGGTAGAAGTGAAGCTTTCTTT.

V usage is TRBV29-1 and J usage is TRBJ2-1, with D tentatively TRBD2 (6 bases). V was cut by 2 bases and J by 0 bases, with 14 bases left in between. The CDR3 has 16 residues. Germline CDR1 SQVTM, CDR2 ANQGSEA. CDR3 nucleotide sequence: TGCAGCGTTGAACTATCGGACGGGAGCTCCTACAATGAGCAGTTCTTC. Translated, it gives CSVELSDGSSYNEQFF.

This chain links TRBV14 with TRBJ2-7; TRBD2 is a possible D gene (5 bases). Germline loops: CDR1 SGHDN, CDR2 FVKESK. The CDR3 is made up of 14 amino acids. Trimming shortened V by 3 bases and J by 0 bases, and 9 bases separated the two germline ends. The CDR3, as DNA: TGTGCCAGCAGCCATAACCGGGACTCCTACGAGCAGTACTTC. Protein sequence: CASSHNRDSYEQYF.

This clonotype was observed a few times. The rearrangement links TRBV28 to TRBJ2-7, with D tentatively TRBD1 (6 bases). The CDR3 covers 14 residues. V was clipped by 7 bases and J by 1 base, with 14 bases between them. Germline loops: CDR1 MDHEN, CDR2 SYDVKM. The CDR3 bases are TGTGCCAGCAAAGGACAGTCCCAATCCTACGAGCAGTACTTC. This gives the protein CASKGQSQSYEQYF.

This clonotype was seen only a few times. The rearrangement joins TRBV10-2 to TRBJ2-7; D unresolved. The CDR3 is made up of 13 amino acids. Per germline, CDR1 WSHSY and CDR2 SAAADI. V was trimmed by 3 bases and J by 3 bases, leaving 9 bases between them. The CDR3 DNA follows: TGCGCCAGCAGTGATAAGGTGGACTACGAGCAGTACTTC. Its translation is CASSDKVDYEQYF.

The chain has TRBV3-1 and TRBJ1-4, with D unresolved. Trimming removed 2 bases at V and 7 bases at J, with 8 bases between. The V gene's germline CDR1 is LGHDT and CDR2 YNNKEL (reference sequence). The CDR3 totals 13 residues. The CDR3 reads CASSQRAPEKLFF. The CDR3 coding sequence is TGTGCCAGCAGCCAAAGGGCGCCTGAAAAACTGTTTTTT.

The V call is TRBV3-1, the J call TRBJ2-1; possible D gene TRBD1, 6 bases. Germline V lookup: CDR1 LGHDT, CDR2 YNNKEL (reference sequence). This CDR3 spans 13 amino acids. Trimming took 3 bases from V and 14 from J, leaving 17 bases between them. The CDR3 loop reads CASSHRGGAWEFF. As DNA, the CDR3 is TGTGCCAGCAGCCACCGTGGGGGCGCCTGGGAGTTCTTC.

This clonotype was seen more than once but under ten times. Here the CDR3 reads CASSEWQRTGVGETQYF. The CDR3 DNA reads as TGTGCCAGCAGTGAATGGCAAAGGACCGGGGTCGGGGAGACCCAGTACTTC. The V call is TRBV25-1, the J call TRBJ2-5; D is possibly TRBD2 (5 bases). The CDR3 runs to 17 residues. CDR1 and CDR2 (germline): MGHDK, SYGVNS. V dropped 1 base and J dropped 5 bases, with 20 bases sitting between them.

This clonotype has ten or more counts. The rearrangement links TRBV3-1 to TRBJ2-5, with D possibly being TRBD2 (5 bases). The length of the CDR3 is 14 residues. The germline CDR1 and CDR2 sequences are LGHDT and YNNKEL (reference sequence). V lost 4 bases, J lost 3 bases, and 12 bases lay in between. CDR3 DNA: TGTGCCAGCAGCCCCATACCAGCGGAAGAGACCCAGTACTTC. Protein: CASSPIPAEETQYF.

This clonotype was observed a few times. V gene TRBV6-2 or TRBV6-3 combines with J gene TRBJ2-3, with 7 bases matching TRBD1. This CDR3 region has 16 residues. Germline assignment: CDR1 MNHEY and CDR2 SVGEGT. Losses at the gene ends were 2 bases for V and 0 bases for J; bases not matched to a gene: 5. CDR3 sequence: CASSYRDSASTDTQYF. As DNA, the CDR3 is TGTGCCAGCAGTTACAGGGACAGCGCTAGCACAGATACGCAGTATTTT.

The CDR3 DNA reads TGTGCCAGCACTGACCCGGGACAGGGGGTCACAGATACGCAGTATTTT. Protein sequence: CASTDPGQGVTDTQYF. The chain uses TRBV2 and TRBJ2-3, with TRBD1 matching 11 bases. This CDR3 has 16 amino acids. Per germline, CDR1 SNHLY and CDR2 FYNNEI. The V segment lost 7 bases and the J segment 2 bases; nucleotides outside the gene matches: 8.

Only a few counts were recorded for this clonotype. The chain couples TRBV24-1 to TRBJ2-1; a weak D match, TRBD1 (5 bases). Germline assignment: CDR1 KGHDR and CDR2 SFDVKD. CDR3 size: 14 residues. V was shortened by 9 bases and J by 6 bases, with 17 bases between the two germline ends. This chain's CDR3 is CATRDSLGTNEQFF. In DNA, the CDR3 is TGTGCCACCCGCGACAGCCTGGGAACCAATGAGCAGTTCTTC.

The V gene is TRBV18, the J gene TRBJ2-7, with 10 bases that match TRBD2. The V segment lost 0 bases and the J segment 3 bases; nucleotides outside the gene matches: 5. The CDR3 covers 16 residues. Germline V gives CDR1 KGHSH, CDR2 LQKENI. CDR3 bases: TGTGCCAGCTCACCACCAATGCGGACTAGCGGCTACGAGCAGTACTTC. Translation: CASSPPMRTSGYEQYF.

This clonotype appeared a few times. The CDR3 sequence is CATKISSGSAYNEQFF. CDR3 nucleotides: TGTGCCACGAAGATATCTAGCGGGAGCGCCTACAATGAGCAGTTCTTC. The gene calls are TRBV19 and TRBJ2-1; 10 nucleotides match TRBD2. Germline CDR1 reads LNHDA; CDR2 reads SQIVND (reference sequence). The CDR3 extends over 16 amino acids. J lost 2 bases, V lost 10 bases, and 11 bases had no gene match.

This clonotype has ten or more counts. The genes are TRBV5-1 and TRBJ2-5; TRBD2 aligns across 13 bases. The junction had 10 bases not matched to a gene; V was cut back by 4 bases and J by 4 bases. The CDR3 runs to 17 residues. The germline gives CDR1 SGHRS, CDR2 YFSETQ. CDR3 region: CASSPTKGLAGAETQYF. Here the CDR3 DNA reads TGCGCCAGCAGCCCCACAAAAGGACTAGCGGGAGCAGAGACCCAGTACTTC.

This chain joins TRBV6-2 or TRBV6-3 and TRBJ1-1; 11 nucleotides align to TRBD1. The CDR3 runs to 12 residues. With V trimmed by 8 bases and J by 7 bases, 3 bases remained unmatched. The germline gives CDR1 MNHEY, CDR2 SVGEGT. CDR3 sequence reads: CASHGTGGEAFF. In DNA, the CDR3 is TGTGCCAGCCACGGGACAGGGGGTGAAGCTTTCTTT.